This TCR beta chain came from a study of monozygotic twins with inflammatory bowel disease. Study outcomes and limitations: Backing was not found for a single strong signal or clonotype associated with IBD. It was observed that concordant and discordant twins did not differ in repertoire similarity, possibly given limited power.

Each sample had eight separate cDNA synthesis reactions. After re-calling the 5' RACE reads, TCRdb lists one entry per CDR3 protein, DNA absent. This sample's clone table lists under 150,000 distinct CDR3 sequences. Germline V lookup: CDR1 SGHTA, CDR2 FQGNSA. The CDR3 is 15 residues long. As concerns this clonotype: The antigen is undetermined.

The source is a human donor with ulcerative colitis or Crohn's disease, or a healthy co-twin of an affected twin (not recorded which). Specimen: blood. The genes are TRBV7-2 and TRBJ2-6; TCRdb's D call, TRBD1, is unchecked because there is no DNA. The CDR3 is CASSSGGSGANVLTF.